The next 22 T cell receptor beta chains were all read from a single sample in a study of CD8+ T cells in alopecia areata (dated by TCRdb to 2016 to 2019). The method was the immunoSEQ multiplex PCR assay. RNA was extracted from all samples and reverse transcribed into cDNA, which served as template for TCR sequencing. Not all clones reach the TCRdb copy of this immuneACCESS table, which keeps in-frame sequences only. Checked studies attribute under half of the gap to unresolved V genes and leave the rest unexplained. This sample has about 270,000 clones in the table, none counted a single time. The ten largest clones capture less than 1.5% of the sample. Cells from pooled mouse cutaneous lymph nodes were stained for CD4, CD8alpha, NKG2D, NKG2ACE and other markers and then sorted on a BD Influx. Specimen: CD4+ T cells sorted from a lymph node. These TCRs come from a C3H/HeJ mouse with alopecia areata. The haplotype of this strain at the MHC is H2-k.

Details on this clone: Any gene name here is a mouse gene name. Sequencing ends 4 residues short of the CDR3 end; the germline J gene provides the rest. This sample also contains other DNA sequences that code for the same CDR3. The V and J genes are TRBV1 and TRBJ2-5; D unclear. V lost 3 bases, J lost 0 bases, and 4 bases lay in between. The CDR3 is made up of 13 amino acids. CDR1 is NSQYPW, CDR2 LRSPGD, per germline (reference sequence). Partial CDR3 DNA: TGCACCTGCAGTGCGCAGAACCAAGAC. It translates to CTCSAQNQD. The CDR3 in its entirety is CTCSAQNQDTQYF. Complete variable domain (other parts from reference TRBV1 and TRBJ2-5): VTLLEQNPRWRLVPRGQAVNLRCILKNSQYPWMSWYQQDLQKQLQWLFTLRSPGDKEVKSLPGADYLATRVTDTELRLQVANMSQGRTLYCTCSAQNQDTQYFGPGTRLLVL.

Many counts were recorded for this clone. Gene names are the mouse ones. The CDR3 end is not reached by the read, which stops 4 residues before it; the germline J gene fills it in. V gene TRBV1 combines with J gene TRBJ2-1; 7 nucleotides match TRBD2. J lost 0 bases, V lost 0 bases, and 2 bases had no gene match. The CDR3 consists of 16 residues. Germline CDR1 NSQYPW, CDR2 LRSPGD (reference sequence). CDR3 bases read: TGCACCTGCAGTGCAGATGGGGGGTATAACTATGCT. It yields the protein CTCSADGGYNYA. From start to end, the CDR3 is CTCSADGGYNYAEQFF. The full variable domain, its missing parts supplied by reference TRBV1 and TRBJ2-1, is VTLLEQNPRWRLVPRGQAVNLRCILKNSQYPWMSWYQQDLQKQLQWLFTLRSPGDKEVKSLPGADYLATRVTDTELRLQVANMSQGRTLYCTCSADGGYNYAEQFFGPGTRLTVL.

This clone appeared a few times. The genes and germline here are from mouse. The sequence runs out 4 residues before the end of the CDR3; the remainder is reconstructed from the germline J gene. Other DNA sequences from this sample encode an identical CDR3 as well. The chain has TRBV1 and TRBJ2-5, with 7 bases identical to TRBD1. The V and J ends lost 4 bases and 1 base, in that order; junction bases with no gene match: 2. This CDR3 region has 14 residues. The V gene's germline CDR1 is NSQYPW and CDR2 LRSPGD (reference sequence). CDR3 DNA (partial): TGCACCTGCAGTGTCGGGACAGACCAAGAC. Amino acid sequence: CTCSVGTDQD. The whole CDR3 is CTCSVGTDQDTQYF.

Regarding this clone: Gene labels here are mouse ones. The sequenced fragment ends 4 residues before the CDR3 boundary, so the rest is inferred from the germline J gene. V is TRBV1 and J is TRBJ2-7; 8 nucleotides match TRBD2. The trim removed 3 bases at V and 0 bases at J, leaving 4 bases unmatched. The germline V gene has CDR1 NSQYPW and CDR2 LRSPGD (reference sequence). CDR3 length: 15 amino acids. The part of the CDR3 DNA that was read is TGCACCTGCAGTGCCCCGACTGGGGACTCCTAT. Residues: CTCSAPTGDSY. The CDR3, in full, reads CTCSAPTGDSYEQYF.

Note on this clone: The genes and germline here are from mouse. The CDR3 end falls 4 residues outside the read, so it is completed with the germline J gene. Other DNA sequences in the same sample also yield this CDR3. The chain carries TRBV13-3 and TRBJ2-5; D is perhaps TRBD1 (6 bases). The germline V gene has CDR1 NNHDY and CDR2 SYVADS. CDR3 length: 13 amino acids. The sequenced part of the CDR3 DNA is TGTGCCAGCAGTGACAGGGGAAGAGAC. It is translated as CASSDRGRD. The full-length CDR3 reads as CASSDRGRDTQYF.

This clone showed up just a few times. Mouse names are used for the genes. The CDR3 goes on 3 residues after the read ends, and that part is filled in from the germline J gene. V gene TRBV19 combines with J gene TRBJ1-6; 7 nucleotides line up with TRBD1. TRBJ1-6 is filed as an ORF, its function uncertain. This CDR3 is built from 14 residues. CDR1 FNHDT and CDR2 SITEND come from the germline V gene (reference sequence). Trimming at V came to 4 bases and at J to 5 bases, leaving 3 bases not matched to a gene. This CDR3 is CASSQTGNNSPLYF. The sequenced CDR3 bases are TGTGCCAGCAGTCAGACAGGGAATAATTCGCCC.

As to this clone: The listed genes are named as in mouse. The CDR3 goes on 4 residues after the read ends, and that part is filled in from the germline J gene. V is TRBV31 and J is TRBJ2-2; 10 nucleotides line up with TRBD1. The CDR3 is 14 amino acids. CDR1 is GKSSPN and CDR2 is SITVG in the germline V gene. The CDR3 protein is CAWSRDRGDGQLYF. The sequenced CDR3 bases are TGTGCCTGGAGCCGGGACAGGGGAGACGGG. The entire variable domain, with the rest obtained from reference TRBV31 and TRBJ2-2, is as follows: AQTIHQWPVAEIKAVGSPLSLGCTIKGKSSPNLYWYWQATGGTLQQLFYSITVGQVESVVQLNLSASRPKDDQFILSTEKLLLSHSGFYLCAWSRDRGDGQLYFGEGSKLTVL.

This clone was seen only a few times. Gene names and germline match the mouse. The CDR3 end is not reached by the read, which stops 4 residues before it; the germline J gene fills it in. This sequence joins TRBV13-3 and TRBJ1-1, with 7 nucleotides matching TRBD1. V lost 4 bases to trimming and J lost 1 base; unmatched junction nucleotides: 4. CDR3 length: 14 residues. From germline, CDR1 is NNHDY and CDR2 SYVADS. CDR3 amino acids: CASSPDRVNTEVFF. The part of the CDR3 DNA that was read is TGTGCCAGCAGTCCTGACAGGGTAAACACA.

This clone occurred a few times. Any gene name here is a mouse gene name. The read terminates 4 residues before the CDR3 end, so the remaining end is supplied by the germline J gene. The chain recombines TRBV13-1 with TRBJ2-5; no firm D call. Germline CDR1 reads NSHNY; CDR2 reads SYGAGN. The CDR3 spans 15 residues. V was clipped by 0 bases and J by 1 base, with 9 bases between them. The covered CDR3 bases are TGTGCCAGCAGTGATGCAAAGGGTGACCAAGAC. It encodes CASSDAKGDQD. The entire CDR3 protein is CASSDAKGDQDTQYF.

This clone was counted a few times. The germline and genes are mouse ones. The CDR3 end falls 4 residues outside the read, so it is completed with the germline J gene. The J gene is TRBJ2-7, the V gene TRBV1; 7 nucleotides align to TRBD2. The V gene end was trimmed by 3 bases and the J gene end by 0 bases; junction bases not matched to a gene: 5. CDR1 is NSQYPW and CDR2 is LRSPGD in the germline V gene (reference sequence). CDR3 length equals 15 residues. CDR3 region: CTCSATGTDSYEQYF. The sequenced part of the CDR3 DNA is TGCACCTGCAGTGCGACCGGGACTGACTCCTAT.

The sample holds a few counts of this clone. Mouse gene names and germline throughout. The read finishes 4 residues shy of the CDR3 end, and the germline J gene is used to complete it. The rearrangement joins TRBV13-1 to TRBJ2-1; 8 bases align to TRBD2. Germline CDR1 and CDR2: NSHNY and SYGAGN. V was pared by 1 base and J by 2 bases, with 2 bases of the junction left unmatched. The CDR3 length is 15 residues. The covered CDR3 bases are TGTGCCAGCAGTGATATGGGGGGGGACTATGCT. Translating gives CASSDMGGDYA. The whole CDR3 protein reads CASSDMGGDYAEQFF.

The table lists this clone with many counts. The genes are named according to mouse. The sequence runs out 4 residues before the end of the CDR3; the remainder is reconstructed from the germline J gene. V and J are TRBV17 and TRBJ2-2; TRBD1 might be the D (5 bases). CDR1 and CDR2 from the germline V gene are MNHDT and YYDKIL. CDR3 length: 14 residues. Trimming stripped 5 bases from V and 0 bases from J, with 7 bases between. The CDR3 DNA, read in part, is TGTGCTAGCAGTGACAGAGCAAACACCGGG. Protein sequence: CASSDRANTG. The full CDR3 reads CASSDRANTGQLYF.

Note on this clone: Here the gene names and germline are mouse. The read terminates 4 residues before the CDR3 end, so the remaining end is supplied by the germline J gene. The chain carries TRBV13-2 and TRBJ1-1; the match to TRBD1 covers 7 bases. The CDR3 is 12 amino acids. The germline gives CDR1 NNHNN, CDR2 SYGAGS (reference sequence). This CDR3 reads CASGATGKEVFF. CDR3 DNA (partial): TGTGCCAGCGGTGCGACAGGGAAA.

This clone was observed a handful of times. The germline and genes are mouse ones. The CDR3 end lies 4 residues beyond the end of the read and is filled in from the germline J gene. The chain couples TRBV13-1 to TRBJ2-4; TRBD1 aligns across 8 bases. The length of the CDR3 is 14 residues. Germline assignment: CDR1 NSHNY and CDR2 SYGAGN. CDR3 sequence reads: CASSDRQGANTLYF. The covered CDR3 bases are TGTGCCAGCAGTGATCGCCAGGGGGCAAAC.

This clone turned up a few times. The gene names given are mouse names. The read stops 3 residues short of the end of the CDR3; the missing end is completed from the germline J gene. The chain joins TRBV19 to TRBJ1-6, with TRBD1 matching 10 bases. TRBJ1-6 is filed as an ORF, its function uncertain. The CDR3 runs 14 residues. Looked up from germline, CDR1 is FNHDT and CDR2 is SITEND (reference sequence). The V and J ends lost 1 base and 9 bases, in that order; junction bases with no gene match: 1. The CDR3 loop reads CASSIRDRGSPLYF. The sequenced CDR3 bases are TGTGCCAGCAGTATACGGGACAGGGGTTCGCCC.

Note on this clone: Gene names and germline match the mouse. The sequenced part of the CDR3 DNA is TGTGCCAGCGGTCGGGACAGGGGGGAGTCAAACACCGGG. Amino acids: CASGRDRGESNTG. In full, the CDR3 reads CASGRDRGESNTGQLYF. This chain uses TRBV13-2 with TRBJ2-2, with 11 bases identical to TRBD1. The read finishes 4 residues shy of the CDR3 end, and the germline J gene is used to complete it. The ends lost 4 bases at V and 0 bases at J; junction bases unmatched: 5. The germline V gene has CDR1 NNHNN and CDR2 SYGAGS (reference sequence). The CDR3 length is 17 residues.

A word on this clone: Gene names are mouse gene names. Read sequence stops 4 residues before the CDR3 end, and the germline J gene provides the missing end. The sample carries other DNA sequences with the same CDR3. The chain uses TRBV5 and TRBJ2-3; no clear D. Trimming pared 2 bases from V and 0 bases from J, leaving 6 bases between. CDR1 LGHNA and CDR2 YNLKQL come from the germline V gene (reference sequence). This CDR3 contains 14 residues. CDR3 loop: CASSQTTSAETLYF. The part of the CDR3 DNA that was read is TGTGCCAGCAGCCAAACTACTAGTGCAGAA.

Of note for this clone: Gene names are mouse gene names. The read comes to an end 4 residues before the CDR3 does, leaving the germline J gene to fill in the end. The V call is TRBV13-2, the J call TRBJ2-7, with D perhaps TRBD1 (6 bases). Deletions cut 3 bases from V and 3 bases from J, with 10 bases between. CDR1 is NNHNN, CDR2 SYGAGS, per germline (reference sequence). There are 13 residues in the CDR3. CDR3 in amino acids: CASGARGYYEQYF. Partial CDR3 DNA: TGTGCCAGCGGTGCCAGGGGTTACTAT.

Note on this clone: Gene labels here are mouse ones. The read ends 4 residues shy of where the CDR3 ends; the end is completed using the germline J gene. V gene TRBV13-1 combines with J gene TRBJ2-3, with 8 nucleotides matching TRBD2. Germline loops: CDR1 NSHNY, CDR2 SYGAGN. J was trimmed by 0 bases and V by 0 bases; bases with no gene match: 6. The CDR3 is made up of 17 amino acids. CDR3 bases read: TGTGCCAGCAGTGATGCGACTGGGGCCTCTAGTGCAGAA. It encodes CASSDATGASSAE. The entire CDR3 reads CASSDATGASSAETLYF.

A note on this clone: Given a much more abundant clone one base away, this may be a read error. The genes and germline here are from mouse. The CDR3 extends 4 residues past the end of the read, so its final part is completed from the germline J gene. Other DNA sequences in this specimen translate into the identical CDR3. V and J are TRBV13-1 and TRBJ1-2; TRBD1 matches at 8 bases. The V and J ends lost 5 bases and 0 bases, in that order; junction bases with no gene match: 0. The CDR3 is 13 residues long. Germline CDR1 NSHNY, CDR2 SYGAGN. CDR3 loop: CASRQGANSDYTF. The CDR3 bases that were read are TGTGCCAGCAGACAGGGGGCAAACTCC.

This clone was seen more than once but under ten times. All gene names here are mouse names. The read comes to an end 4 residues before the CDR3 does, leaving the germline J gene to fill in the end. The same CDR3 also results from other DNA sequences found in this sample. The chain joins TRBV13-2 to TRBJ2-5; TRBD2 agrees at 11 bases. CDR3 size: 15 residues. Germline V gives CDR1 NNHNN, CDR2 SYGAGS (reference sequence). The part of the CDR3 DNA that was read is TGTGCCAGCGGTGATAGGACTGGGGGGAAAGAC. It codes for CASGDRTGGKD. The CDR3 in its entirety is CASGDRTGGKDTQYF.

This clone has a count of ten or more. Any gene name here is a mouse gene name. From the germline J gene comes the end of the CDR3, since the read stops 4 residues before it. This sample includes further DNA sequences coding for the same CDR3. V and J are TRBV1 and TRBJ2-2; 9 bases agree with TRBD2. The CDR3 runs to 15 residues. Germline V lookup: CDR1 NSQYPW, CDR2 LRSPGD (reference sequence). Germline trimming cut 3 bases from V and 2 bases from J; bases unmatched to any gene: 1. The CDR3 spells CTCSATGGNTGQLYF. The sequenced CDR3 bases are TGCACCTGCAGTGCCACTGGGGGGAACACCGGG.